This T cell receptor (beta chain) was sequenced in a study of blood T cells in healthy people across ages. General study findings and limits: Per million T cells, TCR beta diversity dropped about linearly as age rose. Estimates of total diversity, which came from one million sequenced T cells, were considered to be underestimates.

Extraction of total RNA produced a minimum of 6 micrograms from each sample. Many counts were recorded for this clonotype. Its antigen is unidentified. The CDR3 has 14 residues. From germline, CDR1 is ENHRY and CDR2 SYGVKD. V shed 7 bases and J 2 bases; nucleotides not matched to a gene: 6. Sample-barcoded 5' priming and a J-beta primer mix drove a second PCR of roughly 6 to 12 cycles. TCRdb reprocessed the 5' RACE reads via MiXCR and lists one record per CDR3 protein. Seen here are some 1.6 million distinct CDR3 sequences, about 31% observed once, and the top ten hold 10% to 12%. This chain connects TRBV10-3 to TRBJ2-3, with TRBD2 matching 7 bases. The source material was blood. This receptor was obtained from a woman aged 30 to 39 in good health. CDR3 bases: TGTGCCATCACACCGGGACTATCCACAGATACGCAGTATTTT. Amino acid sequence: CAITPGLSTDTQYF.